The clone carrying this T cell receptor beta chain was recorded a few times. Its target is not known. The CDR3 has 12 residues. Germline lookup yields CDR1 DFQATT and CDR2 SNEGSKA (reference sequence). Trimming stripped 7 bases from V and 5 bases from J, with 12 bases between. It was with unique molecular identifiers that the TCRbeta library was prepared. TCRdb used MiXCR to reprocess the PCR reads, holding one entry per CDR3 protein. The sample carries about 580,000 distinct CDR3 sequences, about 21% recorded once. The data derive from a study of T-cell reconstitution after alpha-beta-depleted transplantation in children. Study-wide points: Most T-cell counts and diversity one year after the transplant came from T cells that were newly produced. Where some patients showed high TCRbeta diversity at day 60, it came from recipient T cells and thymic progenitors that had survived. About two months after transplant, alpha-beta T cells reportedly came from several hundred expanded graft clones.

The chain joins TRBV20-1 to TRBJ2-1; D possibly corresponds to TRBD2 (6 bases). This TCR derives from a boy younger than two who had a stem cell transplant for acute myeloid leukemia, so the T cells may come from the graft donor. This specimen consisted of PBMCs, mostly from graft donor cells, obtained 360 days after TCRalphabeta/CD19-depleted stem cell transplant. CDR3 DNA sequence: TGCAGTGGAAACGGGGGTAACAATGAGCAGTTCTTC. Translated, it gives CSGNGGNNEQFF.